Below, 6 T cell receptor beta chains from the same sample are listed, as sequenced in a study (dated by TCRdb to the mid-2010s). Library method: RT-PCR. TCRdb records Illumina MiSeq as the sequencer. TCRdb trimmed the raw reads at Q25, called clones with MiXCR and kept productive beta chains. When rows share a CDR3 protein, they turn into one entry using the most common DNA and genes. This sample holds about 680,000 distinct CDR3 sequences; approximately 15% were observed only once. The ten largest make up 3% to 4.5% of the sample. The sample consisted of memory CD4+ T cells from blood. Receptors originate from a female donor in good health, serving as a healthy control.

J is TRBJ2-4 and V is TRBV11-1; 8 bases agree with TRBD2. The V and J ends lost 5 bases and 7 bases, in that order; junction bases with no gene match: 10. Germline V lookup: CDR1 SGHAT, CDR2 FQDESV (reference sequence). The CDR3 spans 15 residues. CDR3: CASSEQTGGPNIQYF. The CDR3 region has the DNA TGTGCCAGCAGCGAGCAGACGGGGGGGCCGAACATTCAGTACTTC.

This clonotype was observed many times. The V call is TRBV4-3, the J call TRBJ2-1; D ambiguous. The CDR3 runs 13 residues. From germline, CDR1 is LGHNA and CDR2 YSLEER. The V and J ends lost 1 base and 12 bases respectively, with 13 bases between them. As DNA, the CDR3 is TGCGCCAGCAGCCAAGGAATAACTTCGGGGCAGTTCTTC. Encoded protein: CASSQGITSGQFF.

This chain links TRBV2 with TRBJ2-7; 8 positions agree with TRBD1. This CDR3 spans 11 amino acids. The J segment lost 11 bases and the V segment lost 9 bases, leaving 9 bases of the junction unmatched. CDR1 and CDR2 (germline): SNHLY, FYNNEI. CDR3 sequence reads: CASGSQGAKYF. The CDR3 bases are TGTGCCAGTGGATCGCAGGGGGCGAAGTACTTC.

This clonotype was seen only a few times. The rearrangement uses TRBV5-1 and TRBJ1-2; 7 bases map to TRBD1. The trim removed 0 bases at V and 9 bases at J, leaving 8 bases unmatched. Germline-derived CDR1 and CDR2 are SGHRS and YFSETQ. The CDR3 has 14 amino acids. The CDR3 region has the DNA TGCGCCAGCAGCTTGGACCAAAAACAGGGGAGCTACACCTTC. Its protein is CASSLDQKQGSYTF.

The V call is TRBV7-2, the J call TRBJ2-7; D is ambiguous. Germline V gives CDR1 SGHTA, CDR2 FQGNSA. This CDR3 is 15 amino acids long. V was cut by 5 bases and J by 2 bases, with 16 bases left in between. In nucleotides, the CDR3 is TGTGCCAGCAGCAGGACCCTTACCCAGGCCTACGAGCAGTACTTC. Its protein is CASSRTLTQAYEQYF. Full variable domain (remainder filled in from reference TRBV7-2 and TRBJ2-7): GAGVSQSPSNKVTEKGKDVELRCDPISGHTALYWYRQSLGQGLEFLIYFQGNSAPDKSGLPSDRFSAERTGGSVSTLTIQRTQQEDSAVYLCASSRTLTQAYEQYFGPGTRLTVT.

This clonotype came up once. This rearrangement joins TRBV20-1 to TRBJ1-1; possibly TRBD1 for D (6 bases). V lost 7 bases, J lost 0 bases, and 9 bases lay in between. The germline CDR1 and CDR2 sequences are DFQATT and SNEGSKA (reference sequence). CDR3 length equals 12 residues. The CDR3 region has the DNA TGCAGTGGGAGGGGGATGAACACTGAAGCTTTCTTT. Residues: CSGRGMNTEAFF.